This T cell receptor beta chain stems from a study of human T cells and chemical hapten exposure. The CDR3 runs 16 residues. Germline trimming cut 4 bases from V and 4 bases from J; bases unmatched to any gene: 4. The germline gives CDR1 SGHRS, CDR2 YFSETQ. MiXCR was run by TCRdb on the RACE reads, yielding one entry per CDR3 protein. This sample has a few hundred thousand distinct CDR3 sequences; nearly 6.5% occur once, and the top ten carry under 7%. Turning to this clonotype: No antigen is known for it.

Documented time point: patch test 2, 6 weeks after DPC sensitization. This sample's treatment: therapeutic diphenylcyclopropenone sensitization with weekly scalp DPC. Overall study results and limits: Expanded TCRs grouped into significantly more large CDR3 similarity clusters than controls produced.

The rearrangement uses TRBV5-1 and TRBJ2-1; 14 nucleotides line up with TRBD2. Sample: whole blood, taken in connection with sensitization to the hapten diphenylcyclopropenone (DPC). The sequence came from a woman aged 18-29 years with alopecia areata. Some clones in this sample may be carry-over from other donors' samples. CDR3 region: CASSPTSGGEYNEQFF. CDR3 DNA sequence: TGCGCCAGCAGCCCGACTAGCGGGGGGGAATACAATGAGCAGTTCTTC.